This TCR beta chain was profiled in a study of T cell changes during pregnancy in multiple sclerosis. The length of the CDR3 is 15 residues. The ends were cut back, 4 bases at V and 2 bases at J, with 11 bases in the middle. The V gene's germline CDR1 is SGHDN and CDR2 FVKESK. TCRdb keeps only in-frame clones here, not all; method: immunoSEQ multiplex PCR. Counted here are 70,000 or so clones, about 93% occurring once; the ten biggest clones make up around 0.41%. This TCR derives from a female donor with multiple sclerosis, enrolled in a pregnancy study. The chain has TRBV14 and TRBJ2-2; unclear D gene. The sequencing here drew on CD4+ T cells from peripheral blood mononuclear cells, taken before pregnancy. The CDR3 is CASSRSALNTGELFF. In nucleotides, the CDR3 is TGTGCCAGCAGCCGGAGTGCCCTTAACACCGGGGAGCTGTTTTTT.